The entry below gives a single T cell receptor beta chain sequence along with its context. Its matching antigen is unknown. The data are from a study of T cell responses to AZD1222 COVID-19 vaccine. Study conclusions and caveats: Most donors were white British and more were female, and clonal diversity was possibly underestimated. At baseline, just five or six AZD1222 recipients tested seropositive.

Trimming took 5 bases from V and 7 from J; bases not matched to a gene: 8. Germline assignment: CDR1 SNHLY and CDR2 FYNNEI. CDR3 size: 15 residues. Only in-frame clones appear in the TCRdb table, and some are missing; sequencing was by immunoSEQ multiplex PCR. The profile shows about 120,000 clones, about 87% of them singletons. This sequence originates from an adult in good health. The chain employs TRBV2 and TRBJ1-6; 7 positions match TRBD1. This specimen consisted of peripheral blood, obtained on day 0 of AZD1222 vaccination. CDR3 sequence (DNA): TGTGCCAGCAGTAACGACAGGGCCCTAAATTCACCCCTCCACTTT. Translated: CASSNDRALNSPLHF.